The T cell receptor beta chain under discussion was sequenced for a study of blood T cell repertoires in COVID-19. Trimming took 4 bases from V and 2 from J; bases not matched to a gene: 9. The CDR3 sequence is 17 residues long. From germline, CDR1 is SGHRS and CDR2 YFSETQ. The method was immunoSEQ multiplex PCR; TCRdb's version includes in-frame clones alone and lacks a portion of them. In the table there are 80,000 to 100,000 clones, approximately 90% of which are singletons. Sequencing used peripheral blood. The rearrangement joins TRBV5-1 to TRBJ2-6, with 7 bases that match TRBD2. The source of this sequence is a man in his 60s with acute or convalescent COVID-19. The CDR3 reads CASSPGGGPPGANVLTF. The CDR3 DNA reads TGCGCCAGCAGCCCTGGGGGGGGACCCCCTGGGGCCAACGTCCTGACTTTC.